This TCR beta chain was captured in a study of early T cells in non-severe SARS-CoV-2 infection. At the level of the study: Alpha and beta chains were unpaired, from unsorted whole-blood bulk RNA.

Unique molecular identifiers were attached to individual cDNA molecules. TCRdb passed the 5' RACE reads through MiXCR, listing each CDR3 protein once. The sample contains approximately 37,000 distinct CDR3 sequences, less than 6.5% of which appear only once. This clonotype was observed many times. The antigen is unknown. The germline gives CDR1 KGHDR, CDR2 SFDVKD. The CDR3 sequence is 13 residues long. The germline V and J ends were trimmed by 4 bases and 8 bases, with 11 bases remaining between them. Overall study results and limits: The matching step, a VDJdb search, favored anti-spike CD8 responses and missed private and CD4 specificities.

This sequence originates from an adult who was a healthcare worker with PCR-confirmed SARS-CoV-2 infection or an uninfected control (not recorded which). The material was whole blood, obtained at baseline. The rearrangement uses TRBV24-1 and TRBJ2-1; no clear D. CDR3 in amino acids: CATSEWAWDEQFF. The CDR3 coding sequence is TGTGCCACCAGTGAGTGGGCATGGGATGAGCAGTTCTTC.